This TCR beta chain emerged from a study of T cells in Graves' hyperthyroidism and ophthalmopathy. This clonotype was picked up many times. Amplified TCR beta CDR3 regions derived from RNA transcripts. Primed by the HTBI set, a first-round RT-PCR was run on the TCR CDR3. TCRdb reanalysed the multiplex PCR reads using MiXCR and keeps one entry per CDR3 protein. The table lists about 290,000 distinct CDR3 sequences, 12% to 15% of them singletons. CDR3 size: 11 residues. Germline values: CDR1 SNHLY, CDR2 FYNNEI. The V and J ends lost 4 bases and 3 bases respectively, with 4 bases between them. This receptor was obtained from a woman between 50 and 59 years old with Graves' hyperthyroidism that later progressed to Graves' ophthalmopathy. Sequencing was done on a sample of blood. J is TRBJ2-7 and V is TRBV2; D is undetermined. CDR3 region: CASSADYEQYF. The DNA for the CDR3 is TGTGCCAGCAGTGCCGACTACGAGCAGTACTTC.